The T cell receptor (beta chain) described here comes from a study of blood T cell repertoires in COVID-19. Study as a whole: There were acute and convalescent COVID-19 samples, and they came from the United States, Italy and Spain. In each case, the material was cDNA or gDNA derived from T cells, B-cell-depleted T cells, or PBMCs.

The CDR3 is 16 amino acids. Germline V CDR1 and CDR2: SGHAT, FQNNGV. Losses at the gene ends were 5 bases for V and 0 bases for J; bases not matched to a gene: 5. Per the authors' pipeline: Nucleated cell number was recorded as an estimate derived from reference gene primer amplification. Libraries were prepared by immunoSEQ multiplex PCR; TCRdb keeps only in-frame clonotypes and omits some of them. The V and J calls and clone size come from that table; D and trimming were worked out from the DNA. The sample holds around 260,000 clones, approximately 93% seen once. The Seattle patients, enrolled during active infection, were followed longitudinally.

The sequence derives from a woman aged 30 to 39 with COVID-19, enrolled during active disease. The source material was peripheral blood. This chain links TRBV11-2 with TRBJ2-3; TRBD2 matches 10 bases. The CDR3 region is CASSRGLALSTDTQYF. CDR3 nucleotide sequence: TGTGCCAGCAGCAGGGGACTAGCGCTTAGCACAGATACGCAGTATTTT.